The next 11 T cell receptor beta chains were all read from a single sample in a study of cytomegalovirus exposure and HLA in healthy donors. Produced via immunoSEQ multiplex PCR; TCRdb's table is partial and in-frame only. Here the sample spans some 60,000 clones, approximately 96% being singletons. The sequencing sample was made of PBMCs. These receptors were obtained from a man aged 18 to 35 in good health and CMV-seropositive.

The genes are TRBV6-1 and TRBJ2-1; 7 nucleotides match TRBD1. V shed 7 bases and J 9 bases; nucleotides not matched to a gene: 9. Per germline, CDR1 MNHNS and CDR2 SASEGT. The CDR3 is 13 residues long. The CDR3 nucleotides read TGTGCCAGCACTGAGTGGGACAGCAGTGAGCAGTTCTTC. Translating gives CASTEWDSSEQFF.

The V gene is TRBV7-2, the J gene TRBJ2-5, with 7 positions matching TRBD2. CDR3 length: 12 amino acids. Germline loops: CDR1 SGHTA, CDR2 FQGNSA. The trim removed 9 bases at V and 5 bases at J, leaving 6 bases unmatched. This chain's CDR3 is CASDTGGETQYF. CDR3 in DNA: TGTGCCAGTGACACCGGGGGGGAGACCCAGTACTTC.

V is TRBV19 and J is TRBJ2-7; D is unclear. The CDR3 has 13 amino acids. V shed 1 base and J shed 4 bases, with 8 bases lying between them. Germline V gene lookup returns CDR1 LNHDA and CDR2 SQIVND (reference sequence). The CDR3 nucleotides are TGTGCCAGTAGTATAGGACTGTATTACGAGCAGTACTTC. This translates into CASSIGLYYEQYF.

This sequence joins TRBV27 and TRBJ2-7; the match to TRBD1 covers 9 bases. The CDR3 consists of 14 residues. Germline CDR1 reads MNHEY; CDR2 reads SMNVEV (reference sequence). V dropped 5 bases and J dropped 2; count of bases not matched to a gene: 4. DNA for the CDR3: TGTGCCAGCAGTGACGGGACAGGGACCTACGAGCAGTACTTC. It is translated as CASSDGTGTYEQYF.

The rearrangement uses TRBV19 and TRBJ2-5; D is undetermined. This CDR3 has 12 residues. From germline, CDR1 is LNHDA and CDR2 SQIVND (reference sequence). Trimming pared 4 bases from V and 3 bases from J, leaving 6 bases between. The CDR3 spells CASSTTKETQYF. As DNA, the CDR3 is TGTGCCAGTAGTACGACAAAAGAGACCCAGTACTTC.

The rearrangement joins TRBV11-3 to TRBJ2-7; maybe TRBD1 (6 bases). Trimming left V 6 bases short and J 0 bases short, with 12 bases between. The CDR3 spans 14 residues. Per the germline V gene, CDR1 is SGHNT and CDR2 is YENEEA. The CDR3 DNA is TGTGCCAGCAGAAGACAGGCCGACTCCTACGAGCAGTACTTC. It specifies CASRRQADSYEQYF.

The V call is TRBV6-1, the J call TRBJ1-1; D perhaps matches TRBD1 (6 bases). V dropped 1 base and J dropped 0 bases, with 12 bases sitting between them. Germline V gene data show CDR1 as MNHNS and CDR2 as SASEGT. The CDR3 is 16 residues long. The CDR3 coding sequence is TGTGCCAGCAGTGAAGTATGGGGACACTTGAACACTGAAGCTTTCTTT. Translated, it gives CASSEVWGHLNTEAFF.

The J gene is TRBJ1-5, the V gene TRBV6-1, with TRBD1 matching over 9 bases. Germline V lookup: CDR1 MNHNS, CDR2 SASEGT. V shed 8 bases, J shed 11 bases, and the junction held 7 bases outside the gene matches. This CDR3 is 12 amino acids long. The CDR3 loop is CASLGTGLTQHF. DNA for the CDR3: TGTGCCAGCCTTGGGACAGGGCTAACCCAGCATTTT.

The V call is TRBV6-5, the J call TRBJ2-2; D not certain. Trimming stripped 0 bases from V and 1 base from J, with 6 bases between. The germline V gene has CDR1 MNHEY and CDR2 SVGAGI. The CDR3 totals 15 residues. The DNA for the CDR3 is TGTGCCAGCAGTTACTCACCCAGGAACACCGGGGAGCTGTTTTTT. Its translation: CASSYSPRNTGELFF.

J is TRBJ2-3 and V is TRBV9, with TRBD1 identical over 11 bases. The germline V gene encodes CDR1 SGDLS and CDR2 YYNGEE. V trimming: 3 bases; J trimming: 11 bases; junction bases outside the gene matches: 5. CDR3 length equals 13 residues. CDR3 coding DNA: TGTGCCAGCAGCGCAGGGACAGGGGGAAAGCAGTATTTT. This translates into CASSAGTGGKQYF.

The chain combines TRBV11-2 with TRBJ1-4; no reliable D call. CDR3 size: 15 residues. V was trimmed by 4 bases and J by 4 bases, leaving 13 bases between them. Germline loops: CDR1 SGHAT, CDR2 FQNNGV. The CDR3 loop reads CASSSFGGSNEKLFF. The CDR3 DNA reads as TGTGCCAGCAGCTCCTTCGGCGGAAGTAATGAAAAACTGTTTTTT.